This TCR beta chain was recovered during a study of shared clonotypes between healthy human individuals. Across the study: Samples came from a couple of female and a few male donors aged 18 to 49.

Remarks on this clone: The sample contains more than one DNA sequence encoding this CDR3.

CDR1 is SGHRS and CDR2 is YFSETQ in the germline V gene. This CDR3 spans 15 amino acids. The J segment lost 7 bases and the V segment lost 0 bases, leaving 4 bases of the junction unmatched. Only in-frame clones appear in the TCRdb table, and some are missing; sequencing was by immunoSEQ multiplex PCR. The profile shows under 1,900,000 clones, 98% of them singletons. Healthy HIV-negative adults without recent acute infections or vaccinations served as donors. The sequence was obtained from a man aged 25 to 45 in good health. Sequenced sample: naive CD4+ T cells sorted from blood. The subset denotes: CD45RA+ positively selected. The chain couples TRBV5-1 to TRBJ1-4, with 9 positions matching TRBD1. CDR3 nucleotide sequence: TGCGCCAGCAGCTTGGCCGGGACAGGGTCTGAAAAACTGTTTTTT. This sequence encodes CASSLAGTGSEKLFF.